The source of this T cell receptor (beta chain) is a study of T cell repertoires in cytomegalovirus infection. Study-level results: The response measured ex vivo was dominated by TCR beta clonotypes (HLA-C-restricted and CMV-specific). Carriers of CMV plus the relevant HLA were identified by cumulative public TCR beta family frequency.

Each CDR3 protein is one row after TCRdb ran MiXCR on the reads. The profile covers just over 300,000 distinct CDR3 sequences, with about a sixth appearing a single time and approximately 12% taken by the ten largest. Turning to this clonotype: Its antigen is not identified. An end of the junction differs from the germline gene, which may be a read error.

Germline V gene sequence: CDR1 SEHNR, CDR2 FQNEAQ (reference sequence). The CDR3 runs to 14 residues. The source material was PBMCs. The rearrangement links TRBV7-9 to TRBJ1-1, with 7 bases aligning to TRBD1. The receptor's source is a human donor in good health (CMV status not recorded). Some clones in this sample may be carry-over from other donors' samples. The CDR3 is CASSSRQGNTEALF. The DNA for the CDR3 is TGTGCCAGCAGCTCTCGACAGGGCAACACTGAAGCTTTATTT.